This TCR beta chain was captured by sequencing in a study of Ad26.COV2.S vaccination and SARS-CoV-2 variants. Study-level information: The trial was COV1001 and the donor's arm was Ad26.COV2.S.

Noted treatment: some 20 received Ad26.COV2.S at low or high dose, single or two shots; 5 received placebo; per-sample allocation not given. Vaccine and placebo recipients were sampled on day 63 after the first injection. Libraries were prepared by immunoSEQ multiplex PCR; TCRdb keeps only in-frame clonotypes and omits some of them. The sample has 300,000 to 400,000 clones, 88% seen once; the top ten hold around 6.1%. Study-wide results and limits: Researchers reported similar non-spike TCR breadth in vaccine and placebo recipients.

Germline V lookup: CDR1 MDHEN, CDR2 SYDVKM. The V gene lost 3 bases and the J gene lost 7 bases, with 4 bases spanning the gap. The CDR3 has 10 residues. This clone is a singleton in its sample. Its target is not known. The chain carries TRBV28 and TRBJ2-7, with D unresolved. The sample in question was peripheral blood, obtained in a trial of Ad26.COV2.S vaccine versus placebo. The receptor's source is a person aged 18 to 65 who received the Ad26.COV2.S COVID-19 vaccine or a placebo. DNA for the CDR3: TGTGCCAGCAGTTTGGAAGAGCAGTACTTC. Translation gives CASSLEEQYF.